These T cell receptor beta chains were read from a single sample in a study of T cell responses to AZD1222 COVID-19 vaccine. Produced via immunoSEQ multiplex PCR; TCRdb's table is partial and in-frame only. Here the sample spans some 100,000 clones, 85% to 90% being singletons. The sequences come from peripheral blood, collected on day 0 of AZD1222 vaccination. These receptors originate from an adult in good health. CDR3s include the opening cysteine and the closing phenylalanine or tryptophan. D genes are given only for firm matches. Size is stated for part of the rows, as once, few or many counts, or as a class when the clone is expanded.

length	V	size	J	D	DNA	CDR3
12	TRBV3-1/TRBV3-2	.	TRBJ2-7	.	TGTGCCAGCAGCCAGGATTACTACGAGCAGTACTTC	CASSQDYYEQYF
16	TRBV27	.	TRBJ1-2	TRBD1	TGTGCCAGCAGTTTGTGGGGGGGACAGGGCATCTATGGCTACACCTTC	CASSLWGGQGIYGYTF
15	TRBV2	.	TRBJ2-2	.	TGTGCCAGCAGTGGACTTAGGGTAGGGGGCGGGGAGCTGTTTTTT	CASSGLRVGGGELFF
14	TRBV29-1	.	TRBJ1-1	TRBD1	TGCAGCGTTCGAACATTGACAGGGGGCACTGAAGCTTTCTTT	CSVRTLTGGTEAFF
12	TRBV18	.	TRBJ2-1	.	TGTGCCAGCTCACCTCTGGAAGGTGAGCAGTTCTTC	CASSPLEGEQFF
16	TRBV19	.	TRBJ2-1	TRBD1	TGTGCCAGTAGTACCCCCGGACAGGGGTACTACAATGAGCAGTTCTTC	CASSTPGQGYYNEQFF
14	TRBV27	.	TRBJ2-3	TRBD2	TGTGCCACCACCCCAGCGGGAGGGCCAGGTACGCAGTATTTT	CATTPAGGPGTQYF
15	TRBV7-9	.	TRBJ1-1	.	TGTGCCAGCAGCCTGGTGCAGGGGCCGAACACTGAAGCTTTCTTT	CASSLVQGPNTEAFF
16	TRBV5-1	.	TRBJ2-3	TRBD2	TGCGCCAGCAGCACGCCGACTAGCGGGGTCACAGATACGCAGTATTTT	CASSTPTSGVTDTQYF
13	TRBV6-4	few	TRBJ2-2	.	TGTGCCAGCAGTGACTCCGACACCGGGGAGCTGTTTTTT	CASSDSDTGELFF
19	TRBV24-1	few	TRBJ2-2	TRBD1	TGTGCCACCAGTGATAACCTTCGGACAGGGGGCGACGACACCGGGGAGCTGTTTTTT	CATSDNLRTGGDDTGELFF
13	TRBV10-3	once	TRBJ1-1	.	TGTGCCATCAGTGAGACAGGTCGCGCTGAAGCTTTCTTT	CAISETGRAEAFF
15	TRBV5-1	.	TRBJ2-3	.	TGCGCCAGCAGCTTGGGAACTCGGGTTGGAGATACGCAGTATTTT	CASSLGTRVGDTQYF
14	TRBV2	.	TRBJ1-3	TRBD1	TGTGCCAGGTCTCAGGGGGATTCTGGAAACACCATATATTTT	CARSQGDSGNTIYF
16	TRBV5-1	.	TRBJ2-7	TRBD2	TGCGCCAGCAGCTTCCGACTAGCGGGGGATCCCTACGAGCAGTACTTC	CASSFRLAGDPYEQYF
14	TRBV29-1	.	TRBJ2-7	TRBD1	TGCAGCGTTGAAGCGGGACAGGGAATTTACGAGCAGTACTTC	CSVEAGQGIYEQYF
12	TRBV3-1/TRBV3-2	.	TRBJ2-5	.	TGTGCCAGCAGCCTTGACCAAGAGACCCAGTACTTC	CASSLDQETQYF
13	TRBV6-5	.	TRBJ1-2	.	TGTGCCAGCAGGAGGGGGGGGAACTATGGCTACACCTTC	CASRRGGNYGYTF
14	TRBV10-3	once	TRBJ2-7	.	TGTGCCATCAGCGCCCGACAGACCACGGGCGAGCAGTACTTC	CAISARQTTGEQYF
15	TRBV19	.	TRBJ1-2	TRBD1	TGTGCCAGTAGCACTATGATGGGACAGGGTGTCGGCTACACCTTC	CASSTMMGQGVGYTF
10	TRBV30	.	TRBJ2-7	.	TGTGCCGCGGGGTTCTACGAGCAGTACTTC	CAAGFYEQYF
14	TRBV2	.	TRBJ1-5	TRBD1	TGTGCCAGCCTCGAGATACAGGGGGCACAGCCCCAGCATTTT	CASLEIQGAQPQHF
12	TRBV30	few	TRBJ2-2	.	TGCCCTGCTGAGTGCTACACCGGGGAGCTGTTTTTT	CPAECYTGELFF
13	TRBV28	once	TRBJ1-3	TRBD1	TGTGCCAGCTCGGGGACAGGGGTTAACACCATATATTTT	CASSGTGVNTIYF
15	TRBV2	.	TRBJ1-5	TRBD1	TGTGCCAGCAGTAGGGACAGGAACAGCAATCAGCCCCAGCATTTT	CASSRDRNSNQPQHF
11	TRBV6-5	.	TRBJ1-5	.	TGTGCCAGAGGAGCCGGTCAGCCCCAGCATTTT	CARGAGQPQHF